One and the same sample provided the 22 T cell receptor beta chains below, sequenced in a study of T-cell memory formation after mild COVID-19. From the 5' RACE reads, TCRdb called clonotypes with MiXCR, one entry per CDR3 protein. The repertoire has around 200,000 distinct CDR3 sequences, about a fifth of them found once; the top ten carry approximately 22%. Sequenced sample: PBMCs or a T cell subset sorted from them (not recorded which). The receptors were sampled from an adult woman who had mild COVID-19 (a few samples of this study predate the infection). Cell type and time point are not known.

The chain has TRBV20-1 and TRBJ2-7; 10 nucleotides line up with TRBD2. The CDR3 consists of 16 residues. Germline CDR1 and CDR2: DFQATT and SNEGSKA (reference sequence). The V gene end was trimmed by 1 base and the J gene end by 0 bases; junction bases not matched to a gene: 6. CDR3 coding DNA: TGCAGTGCTAGAGGACGACTAGCGGGCGACTCCTACGAGCAGTACTTC. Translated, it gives CSARGRLAGDSYEQYF.

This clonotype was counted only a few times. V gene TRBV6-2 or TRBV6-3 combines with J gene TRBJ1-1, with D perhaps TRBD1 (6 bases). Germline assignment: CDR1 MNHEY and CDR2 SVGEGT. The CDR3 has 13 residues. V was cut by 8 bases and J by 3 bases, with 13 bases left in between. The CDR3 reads CASLTAGDTEAFF. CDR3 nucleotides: TGTGCCAGCCTCACGGCAGGGGACACTGAAGCTTTCTTT.

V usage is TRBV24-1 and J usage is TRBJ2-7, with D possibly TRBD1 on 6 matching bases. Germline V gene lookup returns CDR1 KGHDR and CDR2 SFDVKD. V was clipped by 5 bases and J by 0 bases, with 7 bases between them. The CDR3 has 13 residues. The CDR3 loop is CATSGTDSYEQYF. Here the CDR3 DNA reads TGTGCCACCAGTGGGACAGACTCCTACGAGCAGTACTTC.

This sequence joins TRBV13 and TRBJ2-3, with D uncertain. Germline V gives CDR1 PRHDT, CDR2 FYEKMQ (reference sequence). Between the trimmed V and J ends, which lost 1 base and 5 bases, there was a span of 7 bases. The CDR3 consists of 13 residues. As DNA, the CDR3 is TGTGCCAGCAGCTTAGTTGGGGTAGATACGCAGTATTTT. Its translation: CASSLVGVDTQYF.

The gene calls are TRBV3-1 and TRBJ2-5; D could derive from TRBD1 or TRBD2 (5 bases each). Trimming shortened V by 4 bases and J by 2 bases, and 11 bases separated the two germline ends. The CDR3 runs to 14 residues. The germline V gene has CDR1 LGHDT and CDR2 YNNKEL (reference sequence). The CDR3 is CASSPWDEQETQYF. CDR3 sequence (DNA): TGTGCCAGCAGCCCATGGGACGAGCAAGAGACCCAGTACTTC.

In DNA, the CDR3 is TGTGCCAGCAGCCGCCGGGACAGGGTGGATCAGCCCCAGCATTTT. Translating it yields CASSRRDRVDQPQHF. The chain carries TRBV6-2 or TRBV6-3 and TRBJ1-5; 9 nucleotides line up with TRBD1. The ends lost 6 bases at V and 5 bases at J; junction bases unmatched: 8. The germline CDR1 and CDR2 sequences are MNHEY and SVGEGT. This CDR3 has 15 residues.

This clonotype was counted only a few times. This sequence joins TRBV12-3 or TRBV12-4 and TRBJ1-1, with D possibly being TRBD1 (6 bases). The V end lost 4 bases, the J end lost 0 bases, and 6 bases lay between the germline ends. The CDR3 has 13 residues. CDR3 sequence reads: CASSWGLNTEAFF. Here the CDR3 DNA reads TGTGCCAGCAGTTGGGGGCTGAACACTGAAGCTTTCTTT.

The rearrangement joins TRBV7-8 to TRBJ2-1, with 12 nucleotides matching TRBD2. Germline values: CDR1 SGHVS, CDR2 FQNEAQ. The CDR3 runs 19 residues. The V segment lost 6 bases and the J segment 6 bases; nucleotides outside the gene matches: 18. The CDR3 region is CASSHTGTSGLMGINEQFF. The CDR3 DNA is TGTGCCAGCAGTCACACCGGGACTAGCGGGCTCATGGGAATCAATGAGCAGTTCTTC.

CDR3 residues: CSVGHSFNEQFF. The CDR3 DNA reads as TGCAGCGTTGGTCACAGCTTCAATGAGCAGTTCTTC. This chain links TRBV29-1 with TRBJ2-1; no definite D call. Germline values: CDR1 SQVTM, CDR2 ANQGSEA. The CDR3 has 12 residues. The V end lost 4 bases, the J end lost 6 bases, and 10 bases lay between the germline ends.

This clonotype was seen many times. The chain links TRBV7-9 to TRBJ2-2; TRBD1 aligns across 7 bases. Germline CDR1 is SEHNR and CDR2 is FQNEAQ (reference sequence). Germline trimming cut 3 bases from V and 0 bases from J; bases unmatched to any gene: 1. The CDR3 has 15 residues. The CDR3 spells CASSFGTANTGELFF. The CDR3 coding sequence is TGTGCCAGCAGCTTTGGGACAGCGAACACCGGGGAGCTGTTTTTT.

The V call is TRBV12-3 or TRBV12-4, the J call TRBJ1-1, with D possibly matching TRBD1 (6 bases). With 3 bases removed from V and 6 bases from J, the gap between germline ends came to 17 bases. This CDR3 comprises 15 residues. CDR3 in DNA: TGTGCCAGCAGTTTTCCCGGGGGGCGTGCGGCTGAAGCTTTCTTT. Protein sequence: CASSFPGGRAAEAFF.

In DNA, the CDR3 is TGTGCCAGCAGCTTCAGACTAGCGGGAACGTACGAGCAGTACTTC. This encodes CASSFRLAGTYEQYF. The chain uses TRBV7-2 and TRBJ2-7, with TRBD2 matching over 11 bases. From germline, CDR1 is SGHTA and CDR2 FQGNSA. V trimming: 3 bases; J trimming: 4 bases; junction bases outside the gene matches: 5. The CDR3 sequence is 15 residues long.

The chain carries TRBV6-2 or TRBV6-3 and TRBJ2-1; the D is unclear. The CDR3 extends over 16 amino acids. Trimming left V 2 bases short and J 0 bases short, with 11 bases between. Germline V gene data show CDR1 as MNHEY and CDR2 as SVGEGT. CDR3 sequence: CASSYGVASSYNEQFF. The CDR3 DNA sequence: TGTGCCAGCAGTTACGGCGTTGCGAGCTCCTACAATGAGCAGTTCTTC.

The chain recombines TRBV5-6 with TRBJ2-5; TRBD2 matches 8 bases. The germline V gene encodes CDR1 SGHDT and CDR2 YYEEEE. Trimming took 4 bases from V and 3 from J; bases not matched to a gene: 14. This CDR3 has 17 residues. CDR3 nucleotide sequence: TGTGCCAGCAGCCTGAGGCTAGCGGGCCCTACCGAAGAGACCCAGTACTTC. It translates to CASSLRLAGPTEETQYF.

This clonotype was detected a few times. CDR3 in amino acids: CASSPPGGGEQETQYF. The CDR3, as DNA: TGTGCCAGCAGTCCTCCCGGGGGAGGGGAGCAAGAGACCCAGTACTTC. The V and J genes are TRBV7-9 and TRBJ2-5; 7 nucleotides agree with TRBD2. This CDR3 comprises 16 residues. Germline CDR1 SEHNR, CDR2 FQNEAQ (reference sequence). Losses at the gene ends were 6 bases for V and 2 bases for J; bases not matched to a gene: 12.

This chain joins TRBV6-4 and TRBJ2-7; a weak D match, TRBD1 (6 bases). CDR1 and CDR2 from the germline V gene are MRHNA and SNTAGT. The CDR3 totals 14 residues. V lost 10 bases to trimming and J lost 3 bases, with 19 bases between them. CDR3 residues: CATPGTHLYYEQYF. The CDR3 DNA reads TGTGCCACACCCGGGACACACCTTTACTACGAGCAGTACTTC.

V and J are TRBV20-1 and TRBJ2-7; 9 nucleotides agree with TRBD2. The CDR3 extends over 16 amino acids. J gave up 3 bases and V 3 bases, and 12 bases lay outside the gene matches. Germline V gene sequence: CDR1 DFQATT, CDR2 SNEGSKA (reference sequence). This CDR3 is CSASPNPPSGDYEQYF. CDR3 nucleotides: TGCAGTGCTAGCCCTAACCCCCCTAGCGGGGACTACGAGCAGTACTTC.

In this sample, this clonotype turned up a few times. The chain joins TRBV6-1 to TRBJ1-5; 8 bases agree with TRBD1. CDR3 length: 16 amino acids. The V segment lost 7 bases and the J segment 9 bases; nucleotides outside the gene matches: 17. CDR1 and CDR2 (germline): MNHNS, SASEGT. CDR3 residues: CASTSPGQGPSRPQHF. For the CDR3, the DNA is TGTGCCAGCACCTCCCCCGGACAGGGACCTTCTCGGCCCCAGCATTTT.

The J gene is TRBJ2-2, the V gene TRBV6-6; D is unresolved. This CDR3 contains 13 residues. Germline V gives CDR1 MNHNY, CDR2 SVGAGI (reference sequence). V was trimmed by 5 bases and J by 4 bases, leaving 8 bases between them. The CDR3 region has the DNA TGTGCCAGCAGTCCCCTTGGCACCGGGGAGCTGTTTTTT. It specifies CASSPLGTGELFF.

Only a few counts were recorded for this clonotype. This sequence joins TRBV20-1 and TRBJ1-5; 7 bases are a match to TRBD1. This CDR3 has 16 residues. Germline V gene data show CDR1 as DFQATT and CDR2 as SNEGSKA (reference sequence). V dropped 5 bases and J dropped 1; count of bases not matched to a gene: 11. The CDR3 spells CSARTGGPASNQPQHF. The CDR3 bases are TGCAGTGCTCGGACAGGCGGCCCCGCGAGCAATCAGCCCCAGCATTTT.

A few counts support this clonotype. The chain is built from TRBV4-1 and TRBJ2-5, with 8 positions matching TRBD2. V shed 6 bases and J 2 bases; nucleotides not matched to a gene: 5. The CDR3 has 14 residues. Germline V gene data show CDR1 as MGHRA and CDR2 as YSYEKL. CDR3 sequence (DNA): TGCGCCAGCAGTCTTATAGCGGGGCAAGAGACCCAGTACTTC. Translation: CASSLIAGQETQYF.

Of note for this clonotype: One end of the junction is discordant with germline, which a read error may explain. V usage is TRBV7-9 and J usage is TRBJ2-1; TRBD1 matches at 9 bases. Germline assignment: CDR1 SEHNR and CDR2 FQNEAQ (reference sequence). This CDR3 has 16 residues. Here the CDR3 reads CAGSPNRGPSYNEQFF. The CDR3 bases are TGTGCCGGCAGCCCTAACAGGGGGCCCTCCTACAATGAGCAGTTCTTC. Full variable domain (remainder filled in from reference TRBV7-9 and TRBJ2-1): DTGVSQNPRHKITKRGQNVTFRCDPISEHNRLYWYRQTLGQGPEFLTYFQNEAQLEKSRLLSDRFSAERPKGSFSTLEIQRTEQGDSAMYLCAGSPNRGPSYNEQFFGPGTRLTVL.